These 31 T cell receptor beta chains were all obtained from the same sample, sequenced in a study of T-cell memory formation after mild COVID-19 (dated by TCRdb to about 2021). Receptors were amplified or captured by 5' RACE. This sample was sequenced with an Illumina NovaSeq 6000. The public reads were reanalyzed by TCRdb: fastp trimming at Q25, MiXCR alignment, in-frame beta chains only. A single entry per CDR3 protein holds the most common genes and DNA from its merged rows. The sample data list a few hundred thousand distinct CDR3 sequences, and around 15% of these were observed just once. 22% of the sample lies in the top ten. The specimen sequenced was PBMCs or a T cell subset sorted from them (not recorded which). The receptors originated from a man younger than 35 who had mild COVID-19 (a few samples of this study predate the infection). The sample titles of this study are shuffled in the database, so cell type and time point are left out; the donor was told from shared clones.

This chain uses TRBV4-3 with TRBJ1-4; maybe TRBD1 (5 bases). CDR3 length: 16 residues. Looked up from germline, CDR1 is LGHNA and CDR2 is YSLEER. Between the trimmed V and J ends, which lost 0 bases and 4 bases, there was a span of 12 bases. The chain's CDR3 is CASSQDSRGDNEKLFF. The CDR3 DNA sequence: TGCGCCAGCAGCCAAGATAGTAGGGGAGATAATGAAAAACTGTTTTTT.

This clonotype was seen a handful of times. V gene TRBV4-1 combines with J gene TRBJ1-5; no reliable D call. The CDR3 is made up of 15 amino acids. Germline V lookup: CDR1 MGHRA, CDR2 YSYEKL. V lost 1 base and J lost 0, with 7 bases in between. DNA of the CDR3: TGCGCCAGCAGCCAAGGGGATTATAGCAATCAGCCCCAGCATTTT. Amino acid sequence: CASSQGDYSNQPQHF.

This clonotype was recorded a few times. The chain is built from TRBV6-2 or TRBV6-3 and TRBJ2-7; D not resolved. CDR1 is MNHEY and CDR2 is SVGEGT in the germline V gene. This CDR3 is 11 amino acids long. V was pared by 5 bases and J by 6 bases, with 8 bases between. CDR3 region: CASSRLTEQYF. Written as DNA, the CDR3 is TGTGCCAGCAGTCGTCTCACCGAGCAGTACTTC.

This clonotype was seen a handful of times. V gene TRBV28 combines with J gene TRBJ2-1; the match to TRBD2 covers 7 bases. This CDR3 region has 15 residues. The germline CDR1 and CDR2 sequences are MDHEN and SYDVKM. The V gene end was trimmed by 5 bases and the J gene end by 9 bases; junction bases not matched to a gene: 13. As DNA, the CDR3 is TGTGCCAGCAGTCCCCCCGGGGGGTCCTCGACTGAGCAGTTCTTC. This codes for CASSPPGGSSTEQFF.

The chain employs TRBV20-1 and TRBJ1-2; 7 nucleotides agree with TRBD1. V dropped 4 bases and J dropped 4; count of bases not matched to a gene: 12. Looked up from germline, CDR1 is DFQATT and CDR2 is SNEGSKA (reference sequence). The CDR3 covers 15 residues. The chain's CDR3 is CSAIATGSDLYGYTF. CDR3 in DNA: TGCAGTGCTATAGCGACAGGGTCAGATCTCTATGGCTACACCTTC.

This clonotype showed up just a few times. The chain carries TRBV9 and TRBJ2-2; D not resolved. Trimming cost V 0 bases and J 8 bases, with 2 bases left between them. The length of the CDR3 is 11 residues. The germline CDR1 and CDR2 sequences are SGDLS and YYNGEE. The CDR3 DNA reads as TGTGCCAGCAGCGTAGAGGGGGAGCTGTTTTTT. Translated: CASSVEGELFF.

This sequence joins TRBV29-1 and TRBJ1-1, with D unresolved. V was pared by 6 bases and J by 1 base, with 18 bases between. This CDR3 region has 15 residues. From germline, CDR1 is SQVTM and CDR2 ANQGSEA. The CDR3, as DNA: TGCAGCGTAGACCCGGGAAGTCCGGCGAACACTGAAGCTTTCTTT. Translated, it gives CSVDPGSPANTEAFF.

This clonotype was picked up a small number of times. This rearrangement joins TRBV11-1 to TRBJ1-1, with D unresolved. The V and J ends lost 1 base and 2 bases respectively, with 14 bases between them. This CDR3 is 16 amino acids long. Germline CDR1 SGHAT, CDR2 FQDESV (reference sequence). CDR3 loop: CASSLGLWTANTEAFF. The CDR3 DNA reads as TGTGCCAGCAGCTTAGGCCTTTGGACCGCCAACACTGAAGCTTTCTTT.

This clonotype was seen a few times. The genes are TRBV9 and TRBJ1-5; D remains ambiguous. The CDR3 is made up of 13 amino acids. The V gene's germline CDR1 is SGDLS and CDR2 YYNGEE. V was trimmed by 4 bases and J by 4 bases, leaving 9 bases between them. CDR3 sequence: CASSQNINQPQHF. The CDR3 DNA reads TGTGCCAGCAGCCAAAACATTAATCAGCCCCAGCATTTT.

This clonotype occurred a few times. The rearrangement uses TRBV7-2 and TRBJ2-2; D is undetermined. V shed 4 bases and J shed 7 bases, with 10 bases lying between them. Germline loops: CDR1 SGHTA, CDR2 FQGNSA. The CDR3 runs 13 residues. The CDR3 region is CASSSLGNGELFF. CDR3 sequence (DNA): TGTGCCAGCAGCTCTCTGGGTAACGGGGAGCTGTTTTTT.

The chain carries TRBV7-2 and TRBJ2-7, with D perhaps being TRBD1 or TRBD2 (5 bases each). The CDR3 is 15 residues long. Trimming stripped 4 bases from V and 7 bases from J, with 20 bases between. Germline V gene lookup returns CDR1 SGHTA and CDR2 FQGNSA. The CDR3 coding sequence is TGTGCCAGCAGCTCCCGGGACCTGCCCTGGTGGGAGCAGTACTTC. It is translated as CASSSRDLPWWEQYF.

The genes are TRBV7-2 and TRBJ2-5; the match to TRBD2 covers 10 bases. Germline CDR1 reads SGHTA; CDR2 reads FQGNSA. This CDR3 has 16 amino acids. The V gene end was trimmed by 4 bases and the J gene end by 5 bases; junction bases not matched to a gene: 10. CDR3 coding DNA: TGTGCCAGCAGCTGGGCAGCGGGGGGGCATTGGGAGACCCAGTACTTC. Its translation is CASSWAAGGHWETQYF.

V and J are TRBV7-2 and TRBJ2-7, with D tentatively TRBD1 or TRBD2 (5 bases each). Germline V CDR1 and CDR2: SGHTA, FQGNSA. The CDR3 totals 15 residues. V was cut by 4 bases and J by 2 bases, with 15 bases left in between. In DNA form, the CDR3 reads TGTGCCAGCAGCTCGAGTGAGGGACGGACCTACGAGCAGTACTTC. It yields the protein CASSSSEGRTYEQYF.

This chain's CDR3 is CASSLMGLLDTQYF. The CDR3 DNA follows: TGTGCCAGCAGCTTAATGGGGCTTTTGGATACGCAGTATTTT. The chain links TRBV7-6 to TRBJ2-3, with a possible D match to TRBD1 (5 bases). There are 14 residues in the CDR3. Per germline, CDR1 SGHVS and CDR2 FNYEAQ. The ends were cut back, 2 bases at V and 6 bases at J, with 12 bases in the middle.

This clonotype has just a few counts. The chain joins TRBV4-1 to TRBJ2-2; TRBD2 might be the D (6 bases). This CDR3 region has 14 residues. Germline values: CDR1 MGHRA, CDR2 YSYEKL. The V gene lost 7 bases and the J gene lost 5 bases, with 14 bases spanning the gap. The CDR3 DNA reads as TGCGCCAGCAATGGGCCCGGAGGGACCGGGGAGCTGTTTTTT. It translates to CASNGPGGTGELFF.

This clonotype has a handful of counts. The chain is built from TRBV12-3 or TRBV12-4 and TRBJ2-1, with 8 bases lining up with TRBD2. The trim removed 3 bases at V and 7 bases at J, leaving 8 bases unmatched. The CDR3 loop spans 15 amino acids. CDR3 sequence: CASSLAGGPGNEQFF. In DNA form, the CDR3 reads TGTGCCAGCAGTTTGGCGGGGGGCCCAGGGAATGAGCAGTTCTTC.

The J gene is TRBJ1-1, the V gene TRBV12-3 or TRBV12-4, with D tentatively TRBD1 (5 bases). The V and J ends lost 1 base and 3 bases respectively, with 9 bases between them. The CDR3 is made up of 14 amino acids. The CDR3, as DNA: TGTGCCAGCAGTTTAGGGGGGACTTACACTGAAGCTTTCTTT. This sequence encodes CASSLGGTYTEAFF.

This clonotype was detected only a few times. The rearrangement uses TRBV6-5 and TRBJ2-3; 9 bases map to TRBD2. Trimming took 6 bases from V and 3 from J; bases not matched to a gene: 13. CDR3 length equals 17 residues. The germline V gene encodes CDR1 MNHEY and CDR2 SVGAGI. CDR3 DNA: TGTGCCAGCAGCGCAGGGACTAGCTCGACACTTACAGATACGCAGTATTTT. It translates to CASSAGTSSTLTDTQYF.

The V and J genes are TRBV13 and TRBJ2-6; D is ambiguous. Deletions cut 5 bases from V and 4 bases from J, with 18 bases between. CDR3 length: 17 amino acids. Germline lookup yields CDR1 PRHDT and CDR2 FYEKMQ (reference sequence). DNA for the CDR3: TGTGCCAGCAGCCGCCTGGTGGGTTTGTCCGGGGCCAACGTCCTGACTTTC. Its translation: CASSRLVGLSGANVLTF.

CDR3 loop: CASCPSSETGKNIQYF. The CDR3, as DNA: TGTGCCAGCTGCCCGTCGAGCGAGACAGGGAAAAACATTCAGTACTTC. The rearrangement uses TRBV28 and TRBJ2-4, with TRBD1 matching over 7 bases. Per germline, CDR1 MDHEN and CDR2 SYDVKM. This CDR3 contains 16 residues. V lost 8 bases, J lost 4 bases, and 14 bases stayed unmatched.

CDR3 residues: CASSHDRYQPQHF. CDR3 sequence (DNA): TGCGCCAGCAGCCACGACAGGTATCAGCCCCAGCATTTT. This rearrangement joins TRBV4-1 to TRBJ1-5, with D tentatively TRBD1 (6 bases). Trimming cost V 3 bases and J 5 bases, with 8 bases left between them. The CDR3 consists of 13 residues. Germline CDR1 is MGHRA and CDR2 is YSYEKL.

This clonotype is termed medium-sized. The chain uses TRBV6-4 and TRBJ2-3; 11 nucleotides line up with TRBD2. J was trimmed by 1 base and V by 3 bases; bases with no gene match: 0. In germline, CDR1 is MRHNA, CDR2 SNTAGT. CDR3 size: 15 residues. CDR3 DNA: TGTGCCAGCAGTGAGACTAGCGGGGGCACAGATACGCAGTATTTT. This gives the protein CASSETSGGTDTQYF.

This clonotype has a handful of counts. V usage is TRBV20-1 and J usage is TRBJ2-3; D unresolved. The germline CDR1 and CDR2 sequences are DFQATT and SNEGSKA (reference sequence). Trimming took off 3 bases at V and 2 bases at J, with 12 bases between the two ends. The CDR3 runs 14 residues. The CDR3 sequence is CSASRWALTDTQYF. CDR3 DNA: TGCAGTGCTAGCCGTTGGGCCCTCACAGATACGCAGTATTTT.

This clonotype appeared many times. This CDR3 is CASSLKQNSPLHF. CDR3 nucleotides: TGCGCCAGCAGCCTTAAACAGAATTCACCCCTCCACTTT. The chain couples TRBV4-3 to TRBJ1-6, with no clear D. This CDR3 has 13 residues. V lost 4 bases and J lost 7, with 8 bases in between. The germline CDR1 and CDR2 sequences are LGHNA and YSLEER.

V usage is TRBV7-9 and J usage is TRBJ1-2, with D hard to call. CDR3 size: 13 residues. Germline V gives CDR1 SEHNR, CDR2 FQNEAQ (reference sequence). V lost 1 base, J lost 4 bases, and 7 bases lay in between. The CDR3 DNA reads as TGTGCCAGCAGCTTAGAGGCAGTCTATGGCTACACCTTC. This translates into CASSLEAVYGYTF.

This clonotype was seen a few times. The chain employs TRBV9 and TRBJ2-3; a possible D gene is TRBD2 (5 bases). The CDR3 runs to 17 residues. V lost 0 bases, J lost 1 base, and 15 bases lay in between. Germline CDR1 is SGDLS and CDR2 is YYNGEE. The CDR3 DNA follows: TGTGCCAGCAGCGTAGCCCGAGGGCGAGAAGGCACAGATACGCAGTATTTT. Translated, it gives CASSVARGREGTDTQYF.

The rearrangement joins TRBV4-3 to TRBJ2-5; 11 nucleotides agree with TRBD2. The germline V gene has CDR1 LGHNA and CDR2 YSLEER. Trimming removed 0 bases from V and 7 bases from J; junction bases left unmatched: 7. This CDR3 contains 16 residues. The CDR3 loop reads CASSQESGLAGLTQYF. CDR3 coding DNA: TGCGCCAGCAGCCAAGAATCAGGACTAGCGGGCCTGACCCAGTACTTC.

The CDR3 reads CASSLAQSGNTEAFF. CDR3 coding DNA: TGTGCCAGCAGCTTAGCGCAGTCAGGTAACACTGAAGCTTTCTTT. This rearrangement joins TRBV7-6 to TRBJ1-1; D unresolved. Trimming removed 0 bases at V and 2 bases at J, with 10 bases between. The germline gives CDR1 SGHVS, CDR2 FNYEAQ. The CDR3 runs 15 residues.

The V call is TRBV6-5, the J call TRBJ2-7, with TRBD1 matching 10 bases. CDR3 length: 17 amino acids. With 0 bases clipped from V and 4 bases from J, the junction kept 9 bases outside the gene matches. In germline, CDR1 is MNHEY, CDR2 SVGAGI. The DNA for the CDR3 is TGTGCCAGCAGTTACTCTGTGTCGACAGGGGGCAAGTACGAGCAGTACTTC. Amino acid sequence: CASSYSVSTGGKYEQYF.

This clonotype was seen only a few times. This sequence joins TRBV5-1 and TRBJ1-6, with D unresolved. This CDR3 is 15 amino acids long. V dropped 0 bases and J dropped 5 bases, with 9 bases sitting between them. Germline V gene lookup returns CDR1 SGHRS and CDR2 YFSETQ. Written as DNA, the CDR3 is TGCGCCAGCAGCTTGGAAGGCAGTGATAATTCACCCCTCCACTTT. Its protein is CASSLEGSDNSPLHF.

The genes are TRBV7-9 and TRBJ2-1; 9 positions match TRBD1. Germline V gene lookup returns CDR1 SEHNR and CDR2 FQNEAQ (reference sequence). V gave up 5 bases and J gave up 5 bases; unmatched junction bases: 4. CDR3 length equals 14 residues. In nucleotides, the CDR3 is TGTGCCAGCAGCCCAGGGACAGGGAACAATGAGCAGTTCTTC. This encodes CASSPGTGNNEQFF.